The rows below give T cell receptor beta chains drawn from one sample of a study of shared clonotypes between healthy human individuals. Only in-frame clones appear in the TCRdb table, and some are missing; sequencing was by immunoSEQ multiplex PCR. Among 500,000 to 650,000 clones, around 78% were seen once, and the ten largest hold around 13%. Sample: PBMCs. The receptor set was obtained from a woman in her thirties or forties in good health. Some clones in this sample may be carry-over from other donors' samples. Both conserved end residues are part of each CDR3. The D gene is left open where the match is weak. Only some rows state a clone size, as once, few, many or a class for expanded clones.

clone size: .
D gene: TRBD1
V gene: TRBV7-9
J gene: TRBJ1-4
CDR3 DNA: TGTGCCAGCAGCTTAAGACAGGGTGTCGGAAAACTGTTTTTT
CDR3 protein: CASSLRQGVGKLFF

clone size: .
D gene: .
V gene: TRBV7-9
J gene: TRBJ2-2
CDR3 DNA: TGTGCCGAGGCAGGAACCGGGGAGCCGTTTTTT
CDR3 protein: CAEAGTGEPFF

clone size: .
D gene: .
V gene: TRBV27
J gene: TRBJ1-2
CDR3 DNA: TGTGCCAGCAGTCCATACCGCGGGGGGGTGTATGGCTACACCTTC
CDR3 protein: CASSPYRGGVYGYTF

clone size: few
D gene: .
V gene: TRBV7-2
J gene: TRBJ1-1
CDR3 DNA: TGTGCCAGCAGCTTAGCCGGGGCCGTTGAAGCTTTCTTT
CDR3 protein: CASSLAGAVEAFF

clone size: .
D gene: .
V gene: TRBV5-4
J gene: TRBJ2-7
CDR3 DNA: TGTGCCAGCAGCTTGGAGCGCGTGACTACCGGCTCCGAGCAGTACTTC
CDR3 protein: CASSLERVTTGSEQYF

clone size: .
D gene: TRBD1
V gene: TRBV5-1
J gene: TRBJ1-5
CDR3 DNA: TGCGCCAGCAGCTTACAGGGGGATATTAGCAATCAGCCCCAGCATTTT
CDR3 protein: CASSLQGDISNQPQHF

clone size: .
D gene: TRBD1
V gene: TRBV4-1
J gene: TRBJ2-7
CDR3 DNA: TGCGCCAGCAGCCTTGGACAGGAGAACTACGAGCAGTACTTC
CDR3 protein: CASSLGQENYEQYF

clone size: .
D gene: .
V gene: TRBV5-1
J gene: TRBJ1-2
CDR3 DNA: TGCGCCAGCAGCTTGGAATCAGTTAACTATGGCTACACCTTC
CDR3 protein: CASSLESVNYGYTF

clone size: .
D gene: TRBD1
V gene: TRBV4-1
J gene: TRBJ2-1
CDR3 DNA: TGCGCCAGCAGCACCTACGGGACAGGGGGCGGTGAGCAGTTCTTC
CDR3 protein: CASSTYGTGGGEQFF

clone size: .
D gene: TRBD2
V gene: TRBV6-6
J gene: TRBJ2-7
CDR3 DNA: TGTGCCAGCAGTTACGACAGCGGGAGTTCCCACGAGCAGTACTTC
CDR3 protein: CASSYDSGSSHEQYF

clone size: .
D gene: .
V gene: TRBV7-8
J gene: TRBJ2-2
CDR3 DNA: TGTGCCAGCAGCTTAAACACCGGGGAGCTGTTTTTT
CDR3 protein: CASSLNTGELFF

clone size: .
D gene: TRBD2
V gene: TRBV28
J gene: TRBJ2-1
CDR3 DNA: TGTGCCAGCAGTTACCCCGCGGGGGAAGGCGATGAGCAGTTCTTC
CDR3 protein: CASSYPAGEGDEQFF

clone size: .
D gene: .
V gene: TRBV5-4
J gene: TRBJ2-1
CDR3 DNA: TGTGCCAGCAGCCCGGGCTACAATGAGCAGTTCTTC
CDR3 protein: CASSPGYNEQFF

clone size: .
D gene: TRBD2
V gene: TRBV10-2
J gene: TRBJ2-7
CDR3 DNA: TGCGCCAGCAGAGGACTAGGGACTCCCCAGAACTACGAGCAGTACTTC
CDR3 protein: CASRGLGTPQNYEQYF

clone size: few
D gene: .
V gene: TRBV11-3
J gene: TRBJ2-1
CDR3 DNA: TGTGCCAGCAGCTTAGGGTTCGATGAGCAGTTCTTC
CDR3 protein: CASSLGFDEQFF

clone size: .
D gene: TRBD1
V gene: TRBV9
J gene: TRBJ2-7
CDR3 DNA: TGTGCCAGCAGCGTAACTGGACAGGGGTACGAGCAGTACTTC
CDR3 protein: CASSVTGQGYEQYF

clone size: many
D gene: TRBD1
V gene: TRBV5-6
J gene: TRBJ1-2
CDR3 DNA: TGTGCCAGCAGCTTGGGATTCGACAGGGGGCCTAACTATGGCTACACCTTC
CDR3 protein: CASSLGFDRGPNYGYTF

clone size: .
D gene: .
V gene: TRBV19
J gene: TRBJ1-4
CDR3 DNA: TGTGCCAGTAGTATAGGCGGGGACGGAAAACTGTTTTTT
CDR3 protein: CASSIGGDGKLFF

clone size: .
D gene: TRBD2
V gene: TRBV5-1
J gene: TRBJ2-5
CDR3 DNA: TGCGCCAGCAGCTTGCCCCCTAGCGGGAGTGGGGAGACCCAGTACTTC
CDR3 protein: CASSLPPSGSGETQYF

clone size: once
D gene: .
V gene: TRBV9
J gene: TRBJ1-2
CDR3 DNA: TGTGCCAGCAGCGTAGGTGGCCTACTTAACTATGGCTACACCTTC
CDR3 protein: CASSVGGLLNYGYTF

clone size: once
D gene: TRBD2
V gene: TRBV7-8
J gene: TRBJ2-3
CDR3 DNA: TGTGCCAGCAGCCATCACCTAGCGGGAGGTACAGATACGCAGTATTTT
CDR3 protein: CASSHHLAGGTDTQYF

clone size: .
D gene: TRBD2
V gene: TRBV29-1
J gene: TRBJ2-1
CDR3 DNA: TGCAGCGTTGTTATAGCGGGAGGAGGAAATGAGCAGTTCTTC
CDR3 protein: CSVVIAGGGNEQFF